Following are 17 T cell receptor beta chains from one sample sequenced in a study of control samples from healthy donors and cancer patients. Sequencing was performed with immunoSEQ multiplex PCR; in TCRdb, only in-frame clones are kept and a portion is missing. Among hundreds of thousands of clones listed, over 75% were seen once. Sequenced material: PBMCs. The receptors were gathered from a man aged 35 to 55 with head and neck cancer.

This chain links TRBV5-1 with TRBJ1-3; D not resolved. This CDR3 has 13 amino acids. Germline loops: CDR1 SGHRS, CDR2 YFSETQ. Trimming stripped 0 bases from V and 7 bases from J, with 8 bases between. In DNA form, the CDR3 reads TGCGCCAGCAGCTTGGGGAGGAGGAACACCATATATTTT. As protein: CASSLGRRNTIYF.

The V gene is TRBV19, the J gene TRBJ2-7, with 11 bases identical to TRBD2. The CDR3 spans 16 residues. The ends lost 3 bases at V and 2 bases at J; junction bases unmatched: 6. CDR1 LNHDA and CDR2 SQIVND come from the germline V gene (reference sequence). In DNA, the CDR3 is TGTGCCAGTAGTATTAGATCTAGCGGGAGGACCTACGAGCAGTACTTC. It translates to CASSIRSSGRTYEQYF.

The chain uses TRBV7-3 and TRBJ2-3, with TRBD2 matching 11 bases. Germline V gene data show CDR1 as SGHTA and CDR2 as FQGTGA. The CDR3 is made up of 15 amino acids. V lost 4 bases, J lost 4 bases, and 4 bases stayed unmatched. Here the CDR3 reads CASSSLAGGADTQYF. The CDR3 coding sequence is TGTGCCAGCAGCTCCCTAGCGGGAGGTGCAGATACGCAGTATTTT. Combining the CDR3 with reference TRBV7-3 and TRBJ2-3 gives the whole variable domain GAGVSQTPSNKVTEKGKYVELRCDPISGHTALYWYRQSLGQGPEFLIYFQGTGAADDSGLPNDRFFAVRPEGSVSTLKIQRTERGDSAVYLCASSSLAGGADTQYFGPGTRLTVL.

In this sample, this clone turned up once. The rearrangement joins TRBV19 to TRBJ1-5; TRBD1 might be the D (6 bases). V was clipped by 3 bases and J by 2 bases, with 14 bases between them. This CDR3 contains 16 residues. Germline assignment: CDR1 LNHDA and CDR2 SQIVND (reference sequence). DNA for the CDR3: TGTGCCAGTAGTATCCAGGGGTTTCGTCGCAATCAGCCCCAGCATTTT. Translated: CASSIQGFRRNQPQHF.

In regard to this clone: This sample includes further DNA sequences coding for the same CDR3. The rearrangement links TRBV9 to TRBJ2-1; no clear D. CDR1 SGDLS and CDR2 YYNGEE come from the germline V gene. The ends were cut back, 0 bases at V and 5 bases at J, with 9 bases in the middle. The CDR3 has 14 residues. For the CDR3, the DNA is TGTGCCAGCAGCGTAGGGTCGAGAGACAATGAGCAGTTCTTC. This sequence encodes CASSVGSRDNEQFF.

The V gene is TRBV11-2, the J gene TRBJ2-1, with TRBD1 identical over 8 bases. The CDR3 consists of 16 residues. V trimming: 6 bases; J trimming: 4 bases; junction bases outside the gene matches: 11. CDR1 is SGHAT, CDR2 FQNNGV, per germline. CDR3 bases: TGTGCCAGCAGTTACACCTCCGGGACAGGTTACAATGAGCAGTTCTTC. It translates to CASSYTSGTGYNEQFF.

V and J are TRBV7-2 and TRBJ2-1; D perhaps matches TRBD2 (6 bases). The CDR3 covers 15 residues. Trimming stripped 3 bases from V and 0 bases from J, with 9 bases between. CDR1 is SGHTA and CDR2 is FQGNSA in the germline V gene. For the CDR3, the DNA is TGTGCCAGCAGCTTCGGGGGTAGCTCCTACAATGAGCAGTTCTTC. Its translation is CASSFGGSSYNEQFF.

This clone was found once. V usage is TRBV18 and J usage is TRBJ1-1; 7 bases map to TRBD1. This CDR3 is 16 amino acids long. Germline CDR1 is KGHSH and CDR2 is LQKENI. V was pared by 4 bases and J by 0 bases, with 8 bases of the junction left unmatched. This CDR3 is CASSRQGESVNTEAFF. The CDR3, as DNA: TGTGCCAGCTCACGGCAGGGGGAATCAGTGAACACTGAAGCTTTCTTT.

This rearrangement joins TRBV29-1 to TRBJ2-7; 8 nucleotides align to TRBD1. CDR1 and CDR2 (germline): SQVTM, ANQGSEA. Unmatched junction bases numbered 4, after V lost 3 bases and J lost 3 bases. The CDR3 is made up of 13 amino acids. The CDR3 here is CSVDGTGHYEQYF. CDR3 sequence (DNA): TGCAGCGTTGACGGGACAGGCCACTACGAGCAGTACTTC.

The V gene is TRBV2, the J gene TRBJ1-5; D remains unclear. The V and J ends lost 1 base and 5 bases respectively, with 6 bases between them. The CDR3 totals 13 residues. Germline V CDR1 and CDR2: SNHLY, FYNNEI. The CDR3 DNA reads as TGTGCCAGCAGTGAAGGTTTGTATCAGCCCCAGCATTTT. Encoded protein: CASSEGLYQPQHF.

As for this clone: Sequence at one end of the junction differs from germline and may be a read error. The chain has TRBV6-6 and TRBJ1-2; no definite D call. The CDR3 covers 15 residues. Germline CDR1 MNHNY, CDR2 SVGAGI (reference sequence). CDR3 in amino acids: CASSNSGRSNYGYTF. The CDR3 coding sequence is TGTGCCAGCAGTAACTCCGGTCGTAGTAACTATGGCTACACCTTC.

J is TRBJ1-4 and V is TRBV28; D remains unclear. The CDR3 has 14 residues. V was cut by 2 bases and J by 3 bases, with 7 bases left in between. Germline CDR1 MDHEN, CDR2 SYDVKM. The CDR3 here is CASSLGGPNEKLFF. The DNA for the CDR3 is TGTGCCAGCAGTTTAGGAGGTCCTAATGAAAAACTGTTTTTT.

This clone was seen only once. The rearrangement uses TRBV7-3 and TRBJ2-1; 13 bases agree with TRBD2. The CDR3 sequence is 15 residues long. The V and J ends lost 5 bases and 4 bases, in that order; junction bases with no gene match: 2. Germline CDR1 and CDR2: SGHTA and FQGTGA. The CDR3 DNA sequence: TGTGCCAGCAGCCAGGGACTAGCGGGGTACAATGAGCAGTTCTTC. Translating it yields CASSQGLAGYNEQFF. Drawing the rest from reference TRBV7-3 and TRBJ2-1, the complete variable domain is GAGVSQTPSNKVTEKGKYVELRCDPISGHTALYWYRQSLGQGPEFLIYFQGTGAADDSGLPNDRFFAVRPEGSVSTLKIQRTERGDSAVYLCASSQGLAGYNEQFFGPGTRLTVL.

The rearrangement links TRBV7-9 to TRBJ2-1; tentative D call: TRBD1 (7 bases). The ends were cut back, 6 bases at V and 8 bases at J, with 14 bases in the middle. There are 13 residues in the CDR3. Germline V CDR1 and CDR2: SEHNR, FQNEAQ (reference sequence). The CDR3 DNA reads as TGTGCCAGCAGTTACTTCAGGGGGGATGAGCAGTTCTTC. Translating it yields CASSYFRGDEQFF.

The gene calls are TRBV19 and TRBJ2-2; 7 bases are shared with TRBD1. V gave up 1 base and J gave up 7 bases; unmatched junction bases: 3. The CDR3 totals 14 residues. CDR1 and CDR2 (germline): LNHDA, SQIVND (reference sequence). The CDR3 nucleotides read TGTGCCAGTAGTATAGGCACAGGGGTCGGGGAGCTGTTTTTT. As protein: CASSIGTGVGELFF.

The genes are TRBV5-6 and TRBJ2-7; TRBD1 aligns across 9 bases. The CDR3 covers 15 residues. Looked up from germline, CDR1 is SGHDT and CDR2 is YYEEEE. The junction had 6 bases not matched to a gene; V was cut back by 3 bases and J by 2 bases. The CDR3 sequence is CASSSTGTGTYEQYF. The CDR3 region has the DNA TGTGCCAGCAGCTCGACCGGGACAGGGACCTACGAGCAGTACTTC.

The chain links TRBV14 to TRBJ1-1, with D perhaps matching TRBD1 (5 bases). CDR3 length: 12 residues. CDR1 is SGHDN and CDR2 is FVKESK in the germline V gene. Between the trimmed V and J ends, which lost 1 base and 6 bases, there was a span of 6 bases. This CDR3 is CASSQAGPEAFF. DNA of the CDR3: TGTGCCAGCAGCCAAGCGGGGCCTGAAGCTTTCTTT. Together with reference TRBV14 and TRBJ1-1, the CDR3 gives the full variable domain: EAGVTQFPSHSVIEKGQTVTLRCDPISGHDNLYWYRRVMGKEIKFLLHFVKESKQDESGMPNNRFLAERTGGTYSTLKVQPAELEDSGVYFCASSQAGPEAFFGQGTRLTVV.